The 3 T cell receptor beta chains below were found in one sample sequenced in a study of blood T cell repertoires in COVID-19. Only in-frame clones appear in the TCRdb table, and some are missing; sequencing was by immunoSEQ multiplex PCR. Of about 170,000 clones in the sample, 70% to 90% are singletons; the top ten hold roughly 1.1%. Sequencing was performed on peripheral blood. These receptors originate from a man aged 60 to 69 who had recovered from COVID-19.

V is TRBV7-9 and J is TRBJ2-1; D is possibly TRBD2 (6 bases). CDR3 length: 15 amino acids. Trimming left V 5 bases short and J 4 bases short, with 15 bases between. Germline V gene sequence: CDR1 SEHNR, CDR2 FQNEAQ (reference sequence). In nucleotides, the CDR3 is TGTGCCAGCAGCCTACTAGCAAATCAGTACAATGAGCAGTTCTTC. Protein product: CASSLLANQYNEQFF.

The chain couples TRBV6-6 to TRBJ2-7; D gene ambiguous. Germline CDR1 and CDR2: MNHNY and SVGAGI (reference sequence). This CDR3 has 13 residues. V lost 7 bases and J 2 bases, leaving 12 bases between the germline ends. CDR3 sequence (DNA): TGTGCCAGCATTGGGCCCACAGCCTACGAGCAGTACTTC. Translation: CASIGPTAYEQYF.

The chain links TRBV27 to TRBJ2-4, with TRBD1 as a possible D gene (6 bases). Looked up from germline, CDR1 is MNHEY and CDR2 is SMNVEV (reference sequence). This CDR3 contains 17 residues. The V and J ends lost 5 bases and 0 bases respectively, with 17 bases between them. The CDR3 nucleotides are TGTGCCAGCAGTCCGCTCAGGGGTCTGCTAGCCAAAAACATTCAGTACTTC. It yields the protein CASSPLRGLLAKNIQYF.